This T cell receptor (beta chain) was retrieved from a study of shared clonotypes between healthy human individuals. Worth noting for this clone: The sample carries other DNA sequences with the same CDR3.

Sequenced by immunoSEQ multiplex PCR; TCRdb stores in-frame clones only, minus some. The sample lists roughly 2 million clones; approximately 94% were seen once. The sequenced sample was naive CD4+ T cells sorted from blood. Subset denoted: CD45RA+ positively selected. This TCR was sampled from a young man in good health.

CDR3 in amino acids: CASSLGTDSGNTIYF. As DNA, the CDR3 is TGCGCCAGCAGCTTGGGGACAGACTCTGGAAACACCATATATTTT. The chain combines TRBV5-1 with TRBJ1-3; tentative D call: TRBD1 (6 bases). The CDR3 runs 15 residues. V was shortened by 0 bases and J by 0 bases, with 7 bases between the two germline ends. The germline V gene encodes CDR1 SGHRS and CDR2 YFSETQ. The full variable domain, with the rest looked up from reference TRBV5-1 and TRBJ1-3, is KAGVTQTPRYLIKTRGQQVTLSCSPISGHRSVSWYQQTPGQGLQFLFEYFSETQRNKGNFPGRFSGRQFSNSRSEMNVSTLELGDSALYLCASSLGTDSGNTIYFGEGSWLTVV.